A single sample is the source of the 4 T cell receptor beta chains below, sequenced in a study of blood T cell repertoires in COVID-19. Method: immunoSEQ multiplex PCR; TCRdb's copy keeps in-frame clones and lacks some. The profile shows fewer than 200,000 clones, 88% of them singletons. Sequenced: peripheral blood. The receptor set was obtained from a man aged 60 to 69 with acute or convalescent COVID-19.

The chain joins TRBV5-5 to TRBJ1-1; 7 bases match TRBD1. The CDR3 runs 15 residues. With V trimmed by 0 bases and J by 0 bases, 2 bases remained unmatched. Germline assignment: CDR1 SGHKS and CDR2 YYEKEE (reference sequence). CDR3: CASSLGGTVNTEAFF. The CDR3 nucleotides read TGTGCCAGCAGCTTGGGCGGGACAGTGAACACTGAAGCTTTCTTT.

This clone has only one observation. The CDR3: CASTPGGSDEQFF. CDR3 coding DNA: TGTGCCAGCACTCCGGGGGGGTCGGATGAGCAGTTCTTC. This sequence joins TRBV11-1 and TRBJ2-1; TRBD2 aligns across 8 bases. The germline V gene has CDR1 SGHAT and CDR2 FQDESV (reference sequence). After removal of 7 bases from V and 8 bases from J, the junction contained 7 bases not matched to a gene. This CDR3 is built from 13 residues.

This sequence joins TRBV4-1 and TRBJ2-5; D unresolved. Germline assignment: CDR1 MGHRA and CDR2 YSYEKL. CDR3 size: 15 residues. V was cut by 1 base and J by 5 bases, with 14 bases left in between. CDR3 sequence (DNA): TGCGCCAGCAGCCAAGGTGTGGGCAGGCCTGAGACCCAGTACTTC. As protein: CASSQGVGRPETQYF.

The V and J genes are TRBV6-6 and TRBJ1-1; weak D call: TRBD1 (5 bases). Germline CDR1 reads MNHNY; CDR2 reads SVGAGI (reference sequence). CDR3 length: 14 amino acids. The V and J ends lost 6 bases and 7 bases respectively, with 18 bases between them. The CDR3 here is CASREIDSSDEAFF. The CDR3 DNA follows: TGTGCCAGCAGAGAAATTGACAGTTCGGATGAAGCTTTCTTT.